A selection of T cell receptor beta chains follows, all from one sample in a study of cytomegalovirus exposure and HLA in healthy donors. Here immunoSEQ multiplex PCR was the method, and the copy in TCRdb shows in-frame clones only, minus some. The sample includes about 120,000 clones, roughly 80% of them seen just once. The sequenced sample was PBMCs. These receptors were obtained from a man aged 60-69 years in good health and CMV-seropositive. Each CDR3 is given with its conserved first and last residue.

cdr3_aa	v_call	j_call
CASSLAWGSGVSSYNEQFF	TRBV5-6	TRBJ2-1
CASSPLAGTGIYEQYF	TRBV4-1	TRBJ2-7
CAWSVQGDSPLHF	TRBV30	TRBJ1-6
CASSIRLASDTQYF	TRBV19	TRBJ2-3
CASRSREGGQPQHF	TRBV11-2	TRBJ1-5
CASSFRIAGGYTF	TRBV5-1	TRBJ1-2
CASSLEGGVQPQHF	TRBV28	TRBJ1-5
CSVAGTSGPNEQFF	TRBV29-1	TRBJ2-1
CASSLVGLGANVLTF	TRBV5-1	TRBJ2-6
CASSFLTGGTEAFF	TRBV5-1	TRBJ1-1
CASSYLTGGPETQYF	TRBV19	TRBJ2-5
CASSPRGVGWDEQFF	TRBV5-6	TRBJ2-1
CASSLGQINSNQPQHF	TRBV5-8	TRBJ1-5
CASSLGNSNSPLHF	TRBV5-5	TRBJ1-6
CAWSRGPGNTIYF	TRBV30	TRBJ1-3
CASSEGTSTVEQYF	TRBV2	TRBJ2-7
CATSSEIWGGNTEAFF	TRBV15	TRBJ1-1
CASSEQGWGEKLFF	TRBV5-1	TRBJ1-4
CASRSGGRETQYF	TRBV10-2	TRBJ2-5
CASSPGRSTEAFF	TRBV18	TRBJ1-1
CASKTGALDTQYF	TRBV2	TRBJ2-3
CAWSVPAGVGYTF	TRBV30	TRBJ1-2
CASRAGQGVIRQETQYF	TRBV2	TRBJ2-5
CASSVGSGRRRELFF	TRBV9	TRBJ2-2